These 23 T cell receptor beta chains share one sample of origin, sequenced in a study of blood T cells in healthy people across ages (dated by TCRdb to between 2014 and 2016). The library was made by 5' RACE. The sequencer listed for this sample is Illumina HiSeq 2500. A second PCR of roughly 7 to 11 cycles was run with a J-beta primer mix and a sample-barcoded 5' primer. The public reads were reanalyzed by TCRdb: fastp trimming at Q25, MiXCR alignment, in-frame beta chains only. Rows merge per CDR3 protein into single entries with the most common DNA and genes. The sample table shows about 640,000 distinct CDR3 sequences, and 45% to 65% are seen once. The top ten constitute 30% to 45% of the sample. The specimen was blood. Source of these receptors: a man in his sixties in good health.

Points on this clonotype: A read error may account for a junction end that differs from germline. V and J are TRBV7-2 and TRBJ2-1; maybe TRBD1 (6 bases). This CDR3 comprises 15 residues. Germline V gene lookup returns CDR1 SGHTA and CDR2 FQGNSA. The CDR3 sequence is CASSLTGAGYNEHFF. The DNA for the CDR3 is TGTGCCAGCAGCCTGACAGGAGCTGGGTACAATGAGCACTTCTTC.

The chain is built from TRBV2 and TRBJ2-4, with TRBD1 matching 9 bases. The CDR3 has 15 amino acids. CDR1 is SNHLY and CDR2 is FYNNEI in the germline V gene. J was trimmed by 4 bases and V by 6 bases; bases with no gene match: 7. The CDR3 protein is CASRPGTGLKNIQYF. The CDR3 nucleotides are TGTGCCAGCAGGCCCGGGACAGGGCTAAAAAACATTCAGTACTTC. The full variable domain, with the rest looked up from reference TRBV2 and TRBJ2-4, is EPEVTQTPSHQVTQMGQEVILRCVPISNHLYFYWYRQILGQKVEFLVSFYNNEISEKSEIFDDQFSVERPDGSNFTLKIRSTKLEDSAMYFCASRPGTGLKNIQYFGAGTRLSVL.

J is TRBJ2-3 and V is TRBV11-2; D assignment may be TRBD1 or TRBD2 (5 bases each). The CDR3 has 17 residues. Germline assignment: CDR1 SGHAT and CDR2 FQNNGV. Trimming shortened V by 5 bases and J by 2 bases, and 20 bases separated the two germline ends. CDR3 region: CASSQPGAPLPTDTQYF. Here the CDR3 DNA reads TGTGCCAGCAGCCAACCCGGGGCCCCACTCCCCACAGATACGCAGTATTTT.

The gene calls are TRBV10-3 and TRBJ1-2; TRBD1 is a possible D gene (6 bases). V was cut by 6 bases and J by 5 bases, with 13 bases left in between. The CDR3 is 13 residues long. CDR1 ENHRY and CDR2 SYGVKD come from the germline V gene. The CDR3 reads CAIRQGLEYGYTF. CDR3 coding DNA: TGTGCCATCAGACAGGGTTTGGAGTATGGCTACACCTTC.

This chain uses TRBV7-9 with TRBJ2-7; TRBD1 or TRBD2 may be the D gene (5 bases each). V lost 8 bases and J 2 bases, leaving 16 bases between the germline ends. This CDR3 contains 14 residues. CDR1 is SEHNR, CDR2 FQNEAQ, per germline (reference sequence). In nucleotides, the CDR3 is TGTGCCAGCGGGGGAGCGGTTGATGCCTACGAGCAGTACTTC. It is translated as CASGGAVDAYEQYF.

This sequence joins TRBV19 and TRBJ2-1; D could derive from TRBD1 or TRBD2 (6 bases each). In germline, CDR1 is LNHDA, CDR2 SQIVND (reference sequence). The V gene lost 7 bases and the J gene lost 9 bases, with 16 bases spanning the gap. The CDR3 loop spans 13 amino acids. CDR3 loop: CASTGAPTGEQFF. The CDR3, as DNA: TGTGCCAGTACGGGGGCCCCTACGGGTGAGCAGTTCTTC.

This clonotype was detected only a few times. This CDR3 reads CASSQEWPGWQETQYF. As DNA, the CDR3 is TGCGCCAGCAGCCAAGAATGGCCAGGGTGGCAAGAGACCCAGTACTTC. V usage is TRBV4-1 and J usage is TRBJ2-5, with D maybe TRBD1 (5 bases). CDR1 is MGHRA, CDR2 YSYEKL, per germline. V was pared by 0 bases and J by 2 bases, with 13 bases between. This CDR3 has 16 amino acids.

V usage is TRBV15 and J usage is TRBJ2-3; D is undetermined. V was trimmed by 0 bases and J by 1 base, leaving 11 bases between them. This CDR3 spans 16 amino acids. CDR1 is LNHNV, CDR2 YYDKDF, per germline (reference sequence). The CDR3 region is CATSREVPYRTDTQYF. The DNA for the CDR3 is TGTGCCACCAGCAGAGAGGTCCCGTACCGCACAGATACGCAGTATTTT.

The chain employs TRBV20-1 and TRBJ2-7; D is perhaps TRBD2 (5 bases). The germline V gene encodes CDR1 DFQATT and CDR2 SNEGSKA (reference sequence). V lost 6 bases and J lost 6, with 21 bases in between. The CDR3 has 14 amino acids. CDR3: CSAGERRARGEQYF. The DNA for the CDR3 is TGCAGTGCCGGGGAGCGAAGGGCACGGGGCGAGCAGTACTTC.

A few counts support this clonotype. V gene TRBV7-2 combines with J gene TRBJ2-1; 12 bases agree with TRBD2. CDR3 length: 15 residues. J lost 6 bases, V lost 4 bases, and 4 bases had no gene match. From germline, CDR1 is SGHTA and CDR2 FQGNSA. In DNA form, the CDR3 reads TGTGCCAGCAGCTCGCCGACTAGCGGGAGCAATGAGCAGTTCTTC. Residues: CASSSPTSGSNEQFF. Looking up the rest from reference TRBV7-2 and TRBJ2-1 gives the full variable domain: GAGVSQSPSNKVTEKGKDVELRCDPISGHTALYWYRQSLGQGLEFLIYFQGNSAPDKSGLPSDRFSAERTGGSVSTLTIQRTQQEDSAVYLCASSSPTSGSNEQFFGPGTRLTVL.

The chain links TRBV29-1 to TRBJ2-5; TRBD1 agrees at 9 bases. Germline V lookup: CDR1 SQVTM, CDR2 ANQGSEA. The CDR3 has 14 amino acids. After removal of 4 bases from V and 5 bases from J, the junction contained 8 bases not matched to a gene. CDR3 sequence: CSVGRDRVGETQYF. The CDR3 nucleotides read TGCAGCGTTGGAAGGGACAGGGTGGGGGAGACCCAGTACTTC. Drawing the rest from reference TRBV29-1 and TRBJ2-5, the complete variable domain is SAVISQKPSRDICQRGTSLTIQCQVDSQVTMMFWYRQQPGQSLTLIATANQGSEATYESGFVIDKFPISRPNLTFSTLTVSNMSPEDSSIYLCSVGRDRVGETQYFGPGTRLLVL.

The rearrangement joins TRBV20-1 to TRBJ1-2; the D gene is possibly TRBD1 (5 bases). V was pared by 4 bases and J by 4 bases, with 16 bases between. Germline V gene lookup returns CDR1 DFQATT and CDR2 SNEGSKA (reference sequence). The CDR3 contains 14 residues. The CDR3 DNA sequence: TGCAGTGCTAAACCCGGGGCAGGGAGCTATGGCTACACCTTC. This gives the protein CSAKPGAGSYGYTF.

The chain links TRBV3-1 to TRBJ2-7; D could derive from TRBD1 or TRBD2 (5 bases each). Deletions cut 2 bases from V and 3 bases from J, with 17 bases between. CDR3 size: 16 residues. CDR1 and CDR2 from the germline V gene are LGHDT and YNNKEL (reference sequence). The CDR3 nucleotides are TGTGCCAGCAGCCAAATGAGGGGTCCAATCCGCTACGAGCAGTACTTC. The encoded protein is CASSQMRGPIRYEQYF.

The chain has TRBV9 and TRBJ2-6, with D perhaps given as TRBD1 or TRBD2 (5 bases each). The V end lost 4 bases, the J end lost 3 bases, and 14 bases lay between the germline ends. Germline loops: CDR1 SGDLS, CDR2 YYNGEE. CDR3 size: 16 residues. The CDR3 loop is CASSPRGGFGANVLTF. CDR3 DNA sequence: TGTGCCAGCAGCCCCCGTGGGGGTTTTGGGGCCAACGTCCTGACTTTC.

The chain combines TRBV24-1 with TRBJ1-1, with a tentative D call TRBD1 (6 bases). The germline CDR1 and CDR2 sequences are KGHDR and SFDVKD. The CDR3 consists of 15 residues. The V and J ends lost 5 bases and 4 bases respectively, with 16 bases between them. CDR3 sequence reads: CATSAVQGTTTEAFF. CDR3 coding DNA: TGTGCCACCAGTGCGGTTCAGGGGACGACCACTGAAGCTTTCTTT.

The V gene is TRBV28, the J gene TRBJ1-4; 7 nucleotides align to TRBD1. V shed 5 bases, J shed 4 bases, and the junction held 7 bases outside the gene matches. This CDR3 contains 15 residues. Germline V CDR1 and CDR2: MDHEN, SYDVKM. The CDR3 DNA sequence: TGTGCCAGCAGTACCCCGGGACAGAGTAATGAAAAACTGTTTTTT. Its translation is CASSTPGQSNEKLFF.

V and J are TRBV12-3 or TRBV12-4 and TRBJ2-7; D perhaps matches TRBD1 (6 bases). V lost 7 bases and J lost 0, with 13 bases in between. This CDR3 is built from 14 residues. This CDR3 reads CASTRPGDSYEQYF. The CDR3 DNA reads TGTGCCAGCACCCGGCCAGGGGACTCCTACGAGCAGTACTTC.

This clonotype was picked up a small number of times. The chain carries TRBV6-1 and TRBJ2-5; D possibly corresponds to TRBD1 (6 bases). CDR1 MNHNS and CDR2 SASEGT come from the germline V gene. The CDR3 is made up of 14 amino acids. Trimming left V 3 bases short and J 4 bases short, with 12 bases between. CDR3 sequence: CASSDRGGGETQYF. CDR3 nucleotides: TGTGCCAGCAGTGACAGGGGTGGGGGAGAGACCCAGTACTTC.

This chain uses TRBV10-3 with TRBJ2-7, with D perhaps matching TRBD1 or TRBD2 (5 bases each). The CDR3 is made up of 13 amino acids. The germline CDR1 and CDR2 sequences are ENHRY and SYGVKD. The germline V and J ends were trimmed by 0 bases and 6 bases, with 9 bases remaining between them. The CDR3 reads CAISESRAGEQYF. CDR3 DNA sequence: TGTGCCATCAGTGAGTCCAGGGCGGGCGAGCAGTACTTC.

The V and J genes are TRBV12-3 or TRBV12-4 and TRBJ2-7; maybe TRBD1 (5 bases). The DNA end favors TRBJ2-5, so the J call may be wrong. The CDR3 loop spans 15 amino acids. CDR3 in DNA: TGTGCCAGCAGTTTAAATGGGGCTCCGCAAGAGACCCAGTACTTC. This translates into CASSLNGAPQETQYF.

This sequence joins TRBV6-2 or TRBV6-3 and TRBJ1-2; maybe TRBD1 (5 bases). The CDR3 consists of 12 residues. Germline values: CDR1 MNHEY, CDR2 SVGEGT. Between the trimmed V and J ends, which lost 6 bases and 2 bases, there was a span of 7 bases. Here the CDR3 reads CASRDKNYGYTF. The CDR3, as DNA: TGTGCCAGCAGGGACAAGAACTATGGCTACACCTTC.

This clonotype was picked up a small number of times. The J gene is TRBJ2-1, the V gene TRBV5-1; tentatively, D is TRBD1 (5 bases). Trimming stripped 4 bases from V and 8 bases from J, with 10 bases between. Germline CDR1 is SGHRS and CDR2 is YFSETQ. CDR3 length equals 12 residues. The DNA of the CDR3 is TGCGCCAGCAGCGCGCAGGGTTATGAGCAGTTCTTC. Its translation: CASSAQGYEQFF.

This chain links TRBV2 with TRBJ1-6; no definite D call. Trimming removed 7 bases from V and 14 bases from J, with 15 bases in between. The CDR3 has 12 residues. Germline CDR1 reads SNHLY; CDR2 reads FYNNEI. DNA for the CDR3: TGTGCCAGCACCTTGGATCCTTTCACCCTCCACTTT. This codes for CASTLDPFTLHF.